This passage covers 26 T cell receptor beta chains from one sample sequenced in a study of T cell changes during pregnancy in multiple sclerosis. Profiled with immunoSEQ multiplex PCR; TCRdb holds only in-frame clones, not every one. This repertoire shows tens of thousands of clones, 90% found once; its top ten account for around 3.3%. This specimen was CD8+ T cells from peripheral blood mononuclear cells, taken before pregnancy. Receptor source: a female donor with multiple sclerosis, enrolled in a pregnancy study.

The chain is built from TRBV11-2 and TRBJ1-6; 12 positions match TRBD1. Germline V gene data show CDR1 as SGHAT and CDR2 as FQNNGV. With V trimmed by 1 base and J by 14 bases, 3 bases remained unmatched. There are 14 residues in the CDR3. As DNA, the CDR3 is TGTGCCAGCAGCTTAGGGGGACAGGGGGCCGCCCTCCACTTT. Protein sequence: CASSLGGQGAALHF.

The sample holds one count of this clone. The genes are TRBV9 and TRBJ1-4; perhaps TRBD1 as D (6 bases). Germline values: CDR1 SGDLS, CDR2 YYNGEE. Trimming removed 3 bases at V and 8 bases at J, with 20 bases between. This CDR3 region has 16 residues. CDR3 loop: CASSDPLGGRQEKLFF. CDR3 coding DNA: TGTGCCAGCAGCGACCCCCTCGGGGGGCGACAAGAAAAACTGTTTTTT.

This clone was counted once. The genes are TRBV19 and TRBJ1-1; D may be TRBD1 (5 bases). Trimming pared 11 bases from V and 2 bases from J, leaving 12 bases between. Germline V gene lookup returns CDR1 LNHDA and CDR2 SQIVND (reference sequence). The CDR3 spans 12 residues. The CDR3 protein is CAAAQGNTEAFF. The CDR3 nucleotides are TGTGCCGCAGCTCAGGGTAACACTGAAGCTTTCTTT.

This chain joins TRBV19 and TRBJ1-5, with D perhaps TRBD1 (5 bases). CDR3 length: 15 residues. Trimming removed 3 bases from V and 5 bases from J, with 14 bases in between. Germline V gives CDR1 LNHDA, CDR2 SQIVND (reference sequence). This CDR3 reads CASSMWGVLDQPQHF. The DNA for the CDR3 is TGTGCCAGTAGTATGTGGGGGGTGCTAGATCAGCCCCAGCATTTT.

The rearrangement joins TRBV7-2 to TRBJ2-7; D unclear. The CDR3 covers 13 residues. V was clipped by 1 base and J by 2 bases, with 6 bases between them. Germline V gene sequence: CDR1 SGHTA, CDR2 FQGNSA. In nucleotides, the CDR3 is TGTGCCAGCAGCTTAGGCAGGACCTACGAGCAGTACTTC. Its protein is CASSLGRTYEQYF.

This CDR3 reads CASARGRASTDTQYF. The CDR3, as DNA: TGTGCCAGCGCGAGAGGGCGAGCTAGCACAGATACGCAGTATTTT. The chain has TRBV27 and TRBJ2-3, with a weak D call TRBD2 (5 bases). The CDR3 sequence is 15 residues long. Deletions cut 8 bases from V and 0 bases from J, with 15 bases between. Germline V lookup: CDR1 MNHEY, CDR2 SMNVEV (reference sequence).

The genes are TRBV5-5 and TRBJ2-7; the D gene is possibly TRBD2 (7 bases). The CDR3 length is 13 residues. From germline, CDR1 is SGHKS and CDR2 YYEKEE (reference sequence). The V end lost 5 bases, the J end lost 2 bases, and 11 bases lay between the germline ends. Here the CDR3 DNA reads TGTGCCAGCAGGGGGCGGGGGCCCTACGAGCAGTACTTC. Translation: CASRGRGPYEQYF.

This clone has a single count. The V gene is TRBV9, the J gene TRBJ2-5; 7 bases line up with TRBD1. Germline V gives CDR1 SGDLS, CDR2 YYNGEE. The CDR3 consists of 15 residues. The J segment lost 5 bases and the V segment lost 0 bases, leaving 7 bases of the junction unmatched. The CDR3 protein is CASSVAGNRGETQYF. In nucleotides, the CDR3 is TGTGCCAGCAGCGTAGCGGGGAACAGGGGTGAGACCCAGTACTTC.

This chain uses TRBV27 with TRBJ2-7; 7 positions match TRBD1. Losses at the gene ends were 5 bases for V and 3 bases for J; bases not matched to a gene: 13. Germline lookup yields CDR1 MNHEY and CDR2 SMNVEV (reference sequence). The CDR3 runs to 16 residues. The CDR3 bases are TGTGCCAGCAGTCCCCCCCGACAGGGAAGATTCTACGAGCAGTACTTC. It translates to CASSPPRQGRFYEQYF.

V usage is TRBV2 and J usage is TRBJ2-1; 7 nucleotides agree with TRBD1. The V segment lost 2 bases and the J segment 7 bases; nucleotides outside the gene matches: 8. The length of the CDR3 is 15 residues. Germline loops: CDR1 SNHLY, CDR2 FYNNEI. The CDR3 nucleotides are TGTGCCAGCAGTGAAACAGGGGCGGTAGGAAATGAGCAGTTCTTC. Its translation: CASSETGAVGNEQFF. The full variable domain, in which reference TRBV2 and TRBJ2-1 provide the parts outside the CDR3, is EPEVTQTPSHQVTQMGQEVILRCVPISNHLYFYWYRQILGQKVEFLVSFYNNEISEKSEIFDDQFSVERPDGSNFTLKIRSTKLEDSAMYFCASSETGAVGNEQFFGPGTRLTVL.

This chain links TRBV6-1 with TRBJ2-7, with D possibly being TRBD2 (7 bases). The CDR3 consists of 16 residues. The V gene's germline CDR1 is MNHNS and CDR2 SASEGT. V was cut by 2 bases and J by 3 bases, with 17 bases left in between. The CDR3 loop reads CASSEFLGGGGYEQYF. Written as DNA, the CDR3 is TGTGCCAGCAGTGAATTCCTCGGGGGAGGGGGCTACGAGCAGTACTTC.

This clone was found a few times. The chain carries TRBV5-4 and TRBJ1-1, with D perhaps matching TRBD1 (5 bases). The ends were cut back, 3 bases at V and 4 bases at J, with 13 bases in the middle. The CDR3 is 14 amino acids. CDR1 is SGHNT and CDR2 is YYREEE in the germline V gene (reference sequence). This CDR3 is CASSYAGDGTEAFF. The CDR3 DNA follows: TGTGCCAGCAGCTATGCGGGGGATGGCACTGAAGCTTTCTTT.

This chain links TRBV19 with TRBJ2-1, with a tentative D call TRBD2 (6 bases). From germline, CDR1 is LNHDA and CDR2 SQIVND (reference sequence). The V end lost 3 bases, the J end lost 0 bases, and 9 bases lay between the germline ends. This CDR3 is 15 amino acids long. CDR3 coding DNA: TGTGCCAGTAGTATCTCCGGGGGCTCCTACAATGAGCAGTTCTTC. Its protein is CASSISGGSYNEQFF.

Written as DNA, the CDR3 is TGCAGCGCGGGGATTACCGGGGAGCTGTTTTTT. This sequence encodes CSAGITGELFF. The chain joins TRBV29-1 to TRBJ2-2, with D tentatively TRBD2 (5 bases). V was shortened by 7 bases and J by 5 bases, with 8 bases between the two germline ends. The germline CDR1 and CDR2 sequences are SQVTM and ANQGSEA. The CDR3 totals 11 residues.

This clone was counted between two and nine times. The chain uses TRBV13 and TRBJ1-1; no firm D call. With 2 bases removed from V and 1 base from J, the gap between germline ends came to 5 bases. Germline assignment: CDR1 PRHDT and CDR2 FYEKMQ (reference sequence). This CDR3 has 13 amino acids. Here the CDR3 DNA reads TGTGCCAGCAGCTTAATCTCGAACACTGAAGCTTTCTTT. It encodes CASSLISNTEAFF.

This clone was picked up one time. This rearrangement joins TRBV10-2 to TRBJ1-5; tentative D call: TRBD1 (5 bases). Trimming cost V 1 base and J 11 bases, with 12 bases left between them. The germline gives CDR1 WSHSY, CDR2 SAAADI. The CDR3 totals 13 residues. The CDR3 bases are TGCGCCAGCAGTGAGTACAGGATAGAGTCCCAGCATTTT. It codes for CASSEYRIESQHF.

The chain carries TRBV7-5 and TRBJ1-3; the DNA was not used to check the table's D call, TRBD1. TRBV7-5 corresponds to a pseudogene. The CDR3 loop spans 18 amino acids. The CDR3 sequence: CARSLASPRGFSGNTIYF. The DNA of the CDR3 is TGTGCCAGAAGCTTAGCGTCCCCCAGGGGGTTCTCTGGAAACACCATATATTTT.

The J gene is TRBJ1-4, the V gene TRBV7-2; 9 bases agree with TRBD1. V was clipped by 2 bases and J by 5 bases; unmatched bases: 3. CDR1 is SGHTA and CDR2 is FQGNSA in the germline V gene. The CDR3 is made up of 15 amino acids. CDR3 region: CASSLPGTGNEKLFF. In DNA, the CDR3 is TGTGCCAGCAGCTTACCCGGGACAGGGAATGAAAAACTGTTTTTT.

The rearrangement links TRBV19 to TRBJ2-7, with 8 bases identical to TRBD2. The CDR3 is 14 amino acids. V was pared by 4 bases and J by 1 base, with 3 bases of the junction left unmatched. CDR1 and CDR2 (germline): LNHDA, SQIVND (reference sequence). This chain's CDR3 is CASSTAGGSYEQYF. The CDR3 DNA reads TGTGCCAGTAGTACCGCGGGGGGTTCCTACGAGCAGTACTTC. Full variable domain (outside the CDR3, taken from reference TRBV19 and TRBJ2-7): DGGITQSPKYLFRKEGQNVTLSCEQNLNHDAMYWYRQDPGQGLRLIYYSQIVNDFQKGDIAEGYSVSREKKESFPLTVTSAQKNPTAFYLCASSTAGGSYEQYFGPGTRLTVT.

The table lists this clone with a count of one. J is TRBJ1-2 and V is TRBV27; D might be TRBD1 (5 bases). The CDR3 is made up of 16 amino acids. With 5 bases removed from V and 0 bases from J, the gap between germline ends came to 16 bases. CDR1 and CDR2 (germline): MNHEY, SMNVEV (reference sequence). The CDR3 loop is CASSRERGGANYGYTF. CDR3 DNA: TGTGCCAGCAGTCGGGAACGCGGGGGGGCTAACTATGGCTACACCTTC.

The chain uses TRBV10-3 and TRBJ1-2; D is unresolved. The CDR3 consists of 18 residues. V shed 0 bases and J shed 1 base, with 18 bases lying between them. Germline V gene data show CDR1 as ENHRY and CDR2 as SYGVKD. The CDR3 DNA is TGTGCCATCAGTGAGTCGAGGTTGTGGTCTTCTGATAACTATGGCTACACCTTC. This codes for CAISESRLWSSDNYGYTF.

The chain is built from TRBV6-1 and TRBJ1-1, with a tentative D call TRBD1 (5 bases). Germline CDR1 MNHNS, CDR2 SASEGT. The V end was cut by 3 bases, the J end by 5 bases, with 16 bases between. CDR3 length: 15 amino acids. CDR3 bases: TGTGCCAGCAGTGATGGTGGGGCGGTTTGGACTGAAGCTTTCTTT. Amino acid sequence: CASSDGGAVWTEAFF.

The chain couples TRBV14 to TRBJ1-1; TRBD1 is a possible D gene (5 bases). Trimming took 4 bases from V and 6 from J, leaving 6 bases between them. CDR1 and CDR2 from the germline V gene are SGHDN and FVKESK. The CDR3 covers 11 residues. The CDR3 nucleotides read TGTGCCAGCAGCCGGGGGGCTGAAGCTTTCTTT. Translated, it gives CASSRGAEAFF.

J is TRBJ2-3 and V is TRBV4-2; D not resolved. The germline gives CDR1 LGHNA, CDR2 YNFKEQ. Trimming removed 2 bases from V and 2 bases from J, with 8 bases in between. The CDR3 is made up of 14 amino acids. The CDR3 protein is CASSQPADTDTQYF. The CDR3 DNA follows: TGTGCCAGCAGCCAACCTGCGGACACAGATACGCAGTATTTT.

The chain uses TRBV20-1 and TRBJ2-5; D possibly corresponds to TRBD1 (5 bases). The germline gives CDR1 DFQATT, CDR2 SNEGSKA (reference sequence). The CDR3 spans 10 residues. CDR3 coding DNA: TGCAGCTTTCCAGGGGAGACCCAGTACTTC. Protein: CSFPGETQYF.

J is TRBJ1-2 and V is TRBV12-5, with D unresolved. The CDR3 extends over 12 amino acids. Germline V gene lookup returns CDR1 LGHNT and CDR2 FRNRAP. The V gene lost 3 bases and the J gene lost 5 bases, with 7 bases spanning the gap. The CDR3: CASGLAAYGYTF. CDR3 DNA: TGTGCTAGTGGTTTAGCCGCTTATGGCTACACCTTC.